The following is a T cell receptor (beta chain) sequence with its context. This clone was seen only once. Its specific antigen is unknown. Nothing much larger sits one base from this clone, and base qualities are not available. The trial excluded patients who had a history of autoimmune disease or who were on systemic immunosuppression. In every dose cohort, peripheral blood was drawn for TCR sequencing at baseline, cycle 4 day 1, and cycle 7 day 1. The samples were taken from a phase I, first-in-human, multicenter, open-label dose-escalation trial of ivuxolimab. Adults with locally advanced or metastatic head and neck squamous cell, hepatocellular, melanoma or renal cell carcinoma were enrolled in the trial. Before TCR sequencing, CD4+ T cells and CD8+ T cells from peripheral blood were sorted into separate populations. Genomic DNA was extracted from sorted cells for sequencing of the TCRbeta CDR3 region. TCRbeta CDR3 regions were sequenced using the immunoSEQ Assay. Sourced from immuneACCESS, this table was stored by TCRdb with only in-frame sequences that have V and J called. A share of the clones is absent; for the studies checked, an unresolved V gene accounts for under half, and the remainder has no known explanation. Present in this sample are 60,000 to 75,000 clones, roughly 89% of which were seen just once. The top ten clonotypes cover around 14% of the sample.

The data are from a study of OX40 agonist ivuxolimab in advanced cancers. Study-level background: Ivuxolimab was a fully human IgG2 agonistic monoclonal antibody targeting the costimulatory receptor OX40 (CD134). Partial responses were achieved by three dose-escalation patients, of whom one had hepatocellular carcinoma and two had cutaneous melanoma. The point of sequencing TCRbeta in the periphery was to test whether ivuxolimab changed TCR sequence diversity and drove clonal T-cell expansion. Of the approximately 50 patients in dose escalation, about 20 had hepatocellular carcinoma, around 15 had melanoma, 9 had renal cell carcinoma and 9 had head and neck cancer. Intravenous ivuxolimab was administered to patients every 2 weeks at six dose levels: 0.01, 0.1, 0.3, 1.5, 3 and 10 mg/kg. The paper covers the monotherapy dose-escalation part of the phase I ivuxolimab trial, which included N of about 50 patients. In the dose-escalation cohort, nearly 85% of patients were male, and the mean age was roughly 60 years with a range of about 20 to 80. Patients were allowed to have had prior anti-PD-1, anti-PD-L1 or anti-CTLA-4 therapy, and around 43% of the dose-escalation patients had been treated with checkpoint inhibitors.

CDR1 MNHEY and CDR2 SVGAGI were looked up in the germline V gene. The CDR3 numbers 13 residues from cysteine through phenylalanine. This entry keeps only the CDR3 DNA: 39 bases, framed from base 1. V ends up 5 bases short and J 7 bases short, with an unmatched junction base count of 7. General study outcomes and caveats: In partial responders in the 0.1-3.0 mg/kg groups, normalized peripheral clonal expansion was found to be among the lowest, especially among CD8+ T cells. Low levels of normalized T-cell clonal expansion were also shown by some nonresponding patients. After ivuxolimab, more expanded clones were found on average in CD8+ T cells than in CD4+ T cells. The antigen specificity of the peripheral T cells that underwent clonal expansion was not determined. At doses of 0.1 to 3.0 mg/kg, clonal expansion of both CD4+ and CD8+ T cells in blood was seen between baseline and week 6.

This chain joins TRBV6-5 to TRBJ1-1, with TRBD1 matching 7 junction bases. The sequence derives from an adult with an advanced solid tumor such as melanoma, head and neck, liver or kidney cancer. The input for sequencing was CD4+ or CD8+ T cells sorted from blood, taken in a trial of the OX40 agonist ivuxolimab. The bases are TGTGCCAGCAGTGGTGGACAGGAAAGTGAAGCTTTCTTT. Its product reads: CASSGGQESEAFF.